Presented here are 18 T cell receptor beta chains from one specimen sequenced in a study of T cells in Graves' hyperthyroidism and ophthalmopathy. Amplified TCR beta CDR3 regions derived from RNA transcripts. A set of HTBI primers served as the primers for a first-round RT-PCR of the TCR CDR3. TCRdb itself ran the multiplex PCR reads through MiXCR, one entry per CDR3 protein. Of 480,000 or so distinct CDR3 sequences in the sample, roughly 45% were seen once. The source material was peripheral blood or thyroid tissue (not recorded which). These receptors were obtained from an adult woman with Graves' disease, either hyperthyroidism or ophthalmopathy (not recorded which).

This clonotype was detected many times. The gene calls are TRBV5-1 and TRBJ2-5, with a tentative D call TRBD1 (6 bases). V was trimmed by 1 base and J by 2 bases, leaving 9 bases between them. The CDR3 length is 14 residues. CDR1 SGHRS and CDR2 YFSETQ come from the germline V gene. The CDR3 region has the DNA TGCGCCAGCAGCTTGACAGGGTGGCAAGAGACCCAGTACTTC. It encodes CASSLTGWQETQYF.

In its sample, this clonotype was seen many times. The chain links TRBV7-2 to TRBJ2-7, with TRBD2 identical over 16 bases. V shed 6 bases, J shed 4 bases, and the junction held 9 bases outside the gene matches. The CDR3 is made up of 17 amino acids. The germline V gene encodes CDR1 SGHTA and CDR2 FQGNSA. CDR3 in amino acids: CASRPGTSGRAEYEQYF. The CDR3 DNA is TGTGCCAGCAGACCCGGGACTAGCGGGAGGGCCGAATACGAGCAGTACTTC.

The J gene is TRBJ2-5, the V gene TRBV4-2, with 8 bases fitting TRBD2. Germline CDR1 LGHNA, CDR2 YNFKEQ. The CDR3 covers 17 residues. The trim removed 0 bases at V and 5 bases at J, leaving 11 bases unmatched. CDR3 protein: CASSQDPGGAVQETQYF. The CDR3 coding sequence is TGTGCCAGCAGCCAAGATCCGGGGGGGGCAGTGCAGGAGACCCAGTACTTC.

The chain uses TRBV7-9 and TRBJ2-5, with D unresolved. V gave up 0 bases and J gave up 7 bases, with 12 bases separating them. Looked up from germline, CDR1 is SEHNR and CDR2 is FQNEAQ (reference sequence). The CDR3 is 14 amino acids. The CDR3 sequence: CASSLAPQSGTQYF. CDR3 bases: TGTGCCAGCAGCTTAGCCCCTCAATCGGGGACCCAGTACTTC.

In its sample, this clonotype was seen many times. One end of the junction varies from germline; a read error may be responsible. The CDR3 bases are TGTGCCGGCAGCCTAGACTTCGCTGGAAACACCATATATTTT. This encodes CAGSLDFAGNTIYF. The chain uses TRBV11-2 and TRBJ1-3; D gene ambiguous. The V gene's germline CDR1 is SGHAT and CDR2 FQNNGV. The length of the CDR3 is 14 residues. The whole variable domain, filled in from reference TRBV11-2 and TRBJ1-3, reads EAGVAQSPRYKIIEKRQSVAFWCNPISGHATLYWYQQILGQGPKLLIQFQNNGVVDDSQLPKDRFSAERLKGVDSTLKIQPAKLEDSAVYLCAGSLDFAGNTIYFGEGSWLTVV.

The gene calls are TRBV13 and TRBJ2-7; D ambiguous. V was cut by 6 bases and J by 4 bases, with 16 bases left in between. CDR3 length equals 14 residues. Germline CDR1 PRHDT, CDR2 FYEKMQ (reference sequence). CDR3 loop: CASSYSQVSYEQYF. For the CDR3, the DNA is TGTGCCAGCAGTTACTCCCAGGTTTCGTACGAGCAGTACTTC.

The V gene is TRBV6-1, the J gene TRBJ1-2; a weak D match, TRBD1 (5 bases). The CDR3 sequence is 15 residues long. The germline V gene encodes CDR1 MNHNS and CDR2 SASEGT. V dropped 1 base and J dropped 8 bases, with 17 bases sitting between them. CDR3 in DNA: TGTGCCAGCAGTGAAGGCCCGGGAGGGGACGGGGGCTACACCTTC. The encoded protein is CASSEGPGGDGGYTF.

The rearrangement joins TRBV7-9 to TRBJ2-5; D may be TRBD1 (5 bases). Germline CDR1 SEHNR, CDR2 FQNEAQ (reference sequence). The V end lost 5 bases, the J end lost 8 bases, and 18 bases lay between the germline ends. This CDR3 comprises 14 residues. This chain's CDR3 is CASSSLGASQTQYF. The CDR3 DNA reads as TGTGCCAGCAGCAGTTTAGGGGCCTCTCAAACCCAGTACTTC.

The gene calls are TRBV19 and TRBJ2-6, with a tentative D call TRBD2 (6 bases). Germline V gene lookup returns CDR1 LNHDA and CDR2 SQIVND (reference sequence). V dropped 8 bases and J dropped 1 base, with 12 bases sitting between them. The CDR3 length is 15 residues. The CDR3 bases are TGTGCCAGTCGGGAGCGGCTATCTGGGGCCAACGTCCTGACTTTC. Translated: CASRERLSGANVLTF.

The chain combines TRBV10-3 with TRBJ2-6; D might be TRBD2 (5 bases). Trimming took off 11 bases at V and 0 bases at J, with 17 bases between the two ends. This CDR3 is 16 amino acids long. Germline V lookup: CDR1 ENHRY, CDR2 SYGVKD. CDR3 nucleotide sequence: TGTGCCTCCTTGAGGGAATTAGGCTCTGGGGCCAACGTCCTGACTTTC. Amino acid sequence: CASLRELGSGANVLTF.

There are many counts of this clonotype. The V and J genes are TRBV7-2 and TRBJ1-2, with a possible D match to TRBD1 (6 bases). This CDR3 is 14 amino acids long. Germline lookup yields CDR1 SGHTA and CDR2 FQGNSA. Trimming took off 5 bases at V and 2 bases at J, with 12 bases between the two ends. The CDR3 spells CASSDSQGNYGYTF. CDR3 coding DNA: TGTGCCAGCAGCGACTCTCAGGGGAACTATGGCTACACCTTC.

This clonotype was picked up a small number of times. The rearrangement joins TRBV5-1 to TRBJ2-2; D not certain. The germline CDR1 and CDR2 sequences are SGHRS and YFSETQ. V was shortened by 0 bases and J by 5 bases, with 8 bases between the two germline ends. This CDR3 spans 14 amino acids. The CDR3 is CASSLEVATGELFF. The CDR3, as DNA: TGCGCCAGCAGCTTGGAGGTGGCGACCGGGGAGCTGTTTTTT.

This CDR3 is CSAPALKGTSRSYEQYF. CDR3 nucleotide sequence: TGCAGTGCCCCTGCACTGAAAGGGACCTCTCGCTCCTACGAGCAGTACTTC. This chain connects TRBV20-1 to TRBJ2-7, with D perhaps assigned TRBD1 or TRBD2 (5 bases each). Trimming cost V 6 bases and J 0 bases, with 24 bases left between them. Germline assignment: CDR1 DFQATT and CDR2 SNEGSKA (reference sequence). CDR3 length: 17 residues.

The CDR3 sequence is CAISVEGQLNEKLFF. The CDR3 region has the DNA TGTGCCATCAGTGTTGAAGGGCAGCTTAATGAAAAACTGTTTTTT. This chain connects TRBV10-3 to TRBJ1-4, with no clear D. Germline V gene sequence: CDR1 ENHRY, CDR2 SYGVKD. This CDR3 has 15 residues. The V end lost 4 bases, the J end lost 4 bases, and 13 bases lay between the germline ends.

This chain uses TRBV7-6 with TRBJ2-5, with a weak D call TRBD2 (5 bases). Looked up from germline, CDR1 is SGHVS and CDR2 is FNYEAQ. This CDR3 spans 13 amino acids. Trimming took 1 base from V and 11 from J, leaving 14 bases between them. The CDR3 DNA reads TGTGCCAGCAGCTTAGGGTCGGGGAGCAATCAGTACTTC. Protein product: CASSLGSGSNQYF.

The CDR3 sequence is CASSHRGLAGGGEQYF. Written as DNA, the CDR3 is TGTGCCAGCAGTCACAGGGGACTAGCGGGAGGGGGCGAGCAGTACTTC. V gene TRBV6-2 or TRBV6-3 combines with J gene TRBJ2-7, with TRBD2 matching over 16 bases. Germline CDR1 MNHEY, CDR2 SVGEGT. V gave up 5 bases and J gave up 6 bases; unmatched junction bases: 7. The CDR3 is 16 amino acids.

This clonotype was seen once. The CDR3 sequence is CSVAGGTYEQYF. The CDR3 DNA is TGCAGCGTTGCAGGGGGTACCTACGAGCAGTACTTC. V is TRBV29-1 and J is TRBJ2-7; 7 bases map to TRBD1. CDR1 and CDR2 (germline): SQVTM, ANQGSEA. This CDR3 is 12 amino acids long. V lost 4 bases and J lost 2; bases outside the gene matches: 2.

This clonotype was detected ten times or more. The V and J genes are TRBV5-6 and TRBJ2-1, with D possibly matching TRBD1 (6 bases). CDR3 length: 17 residues. V dropped 0 bases and J dropped 4 bases, with 17 bases sitting between them. In germline, CDR1 is SGHDT, CDR2 YYEEEE. DNA for the CDR3: TGTGCCAGCAGCTTGGCCTGGGGACAAAAAACGTACAATGAGCAGTTCTTC. Translated, it gives CASSLAWGQKTYNEQFF.